The clone carrying this T cell receptor beta chain came up a few times. Its target is unknown. In germline, CDR1 is SGHTA, CDR2 FQGNSA. The V and J ends lost 1 base and 7 bases respectively, with 14 bases between them. The CDR3 loop spans 14 amino acids. Stable hyperthyroidism: no ophthalmopathy progression over 18 months of follow-up. Fresh 10 ml peripheral blood yielded PBMCs. The sample belongs to a study of T cells in Graves' hyperthyroidism and ophthalmopathy. Overall study: Peripheral blood was taken when the disease was first diagnosed, before any treatment began. Study observations and caveats: Most clonotypes that expanded in the thyroid above 0.001 also showed up in blood.

RNA transcripts gave rise to amplified TCR beta CDR3 regions. With the HTBI primer set, the TCR CDR3 went through a first round of RT-PCR. MiXCR, run by TCRdb on the multiplex PCR reads, gives a single entry per CDR3 protein. The table has 500,000 to 600,000 distinct CDR3 sequences, 16% seen once. The chain couples TRBV7-2 to TRBJ2-7, with D uncertain. Sample: blood. The receptor was derived from a woman aged 18-29 years with Graves' hyperthyroidism. In DNA, the CDR3 is TGTGCCAGCAGCTTAGATAGTGCCGACCGGGAGCAGTACTTC. This sequence encodes CASSLDSADREQYF.